The sample holds a few counts of the clone carrying this T cell receptor (beta chain). These data are taken from a study of CD8+ T cells in alopecia areata. Turning to the study itself: Tofacitinib administration to treated patients was oral, at 5 to 10 mg twice daily. Scoring treated patients' severity relied on the percentage of scalp area affected.

The V and J ends lost 7 bases and 5 bases, in that order; junction bases with no gene match: 6. From germline, CDR1 is SGHRS and CDR2 YFSETQ. The CDR3 runs to 13 residues. Treatment: oral pan-JAK inhibitor, 5-10 mg twice daily. Alopecia areata patients provided lesional scalp punch biopsies and peripheral blood. Reverse transcribed after extraction, RNA yielded cDNA as the sequencing template. TCRdb keeps only in-frame clones here, not all; method: immunoSEQ multiplex PCR. The sample records some 190,000 clones, around 49% being singletons. The chain combines TRBV5-1 with TRBJ1-1; 9 nucleotides agree with TRBD1. The source of this sequence is a human donor with alopecia areata. This specimen consisted of CD8+ T cells sorted from blood, obtained around week 54, from a patient treated with tofacitinib. The CDR3 loop is CASLQGAGTEAFF. DNA for the CDR3: TGCGCCAGCCTACAGGGGGCAGGGACTGAAGCTTTCTTT. Using reference TRBV5-1 and TRBJ1-1 for the parts outside the CDR3, the full variable domain is KAGVTQTPRYLIKTRGQQVTLSCSPISGHRSVSWYQQTPGQGLQFLFEYFSETQRNKGNFPGRFSGRQFSNSRSEMNVSTLELGDSALYLCASLQGAGTEAFFGQGTRLTVV.